This T cell receptor (beta chain) was obtained from a study of regulatory T cells in long-lasting Graves disease (TCRdb year 2021). Concerning the study at large: In the newly diagnosed Graves' disease group, patients had been taking antithyroid drugs for less than 3 months. This study used TCR sequencing and RNA sequencing of peripheral blood to compare persistent Graves' disease patients against newly diagnosed Graves' disease patients. A total of about 33 samples underwent TCR sequencing, from about 13 patients with persistent Graves' disease and 20 patients with newly diagnosed Graves' disease. The study took place in China and was registered as a clinical trial.

On this clonotype: The target of this receptor is not known. No base qualities exist here, and no much larger clone lies one base off it.

The library was prepared using multiplex PCR. TCRdb shows the sequencer as Illumina HiSeq 4000. To build TCR beta libraries, CDR3 regions were amplified by Arm-PCR using iRepertoire HTBI primers. Before sequencing, the PCR products underwent gel purification. In the paper's pipeline: Gene usage analysis of CDR3 amino acid clonotypes used the roughly 60 TRBV and 14 to 15 TRBJ segments found across samples. COPE and FqMerger were used to merge the filtered high-quality paired reads into contigs. BLAST was used to align contigs to IMGT TRBV, TRBD and TRBJ reference genes, with CDR3 defined following IMGT. Any clonotype with a frequency above 0.1% was counted as a highly expanded clone. Shannon entropy was used to measure repertoire diversity, and the Gini coefficient was used to measure V-J evenness. A clonotype was considered public if more than one individual shared it. The public reads were run again by TCRdb, first through fastp at Q25 and then through MiXCR, and only productive beta chains were kept. Rows with one shared CDR3 protein collapse into an entry with the most common genes and DNA. These V and J calls are TCRdb output, not the study's own analysis. The sample includes 350,000 to 450,000 distinct CDR3 sequences, with 15% to 20% observed a single time. Less than 35% of the sample is held by the ten biggest clonotypes.

The time point label, as the study defines it: newly diagnosed GD, antithyroid drugs for less than 3 months. For both TCR sequencing and RNA sequencing, RNA was extracted from PBMCs using TRIzol. The diagnosis of Graves' disease was made according to American Thyroid Association guidelines. Recruitment of patients was carried out at an endocrinology department in Xi'an, China. From each patient, about 9 milliliters of peripheral blood was collected into an EDTA anticoagulant tube. Ficoll Paque Plus density gradient separation was used to isolate PBMCs, and no further T cell sorting was performed. An Agilent 2100 Bioanalyzer and agarose gel were used to assess RNA quality, and a NanoDrop 2000 was used to measure RNA concentration. CDR3 length: 14 amino acids, cysteine to phenylalanine. CDR3 DNA is the only sequence kept; it has 42 bases, read in frame from the first base. The V end loses 3 bases and the J end loses 1 base, and a stretch of 9 bases separates them. Sequences SGHAT (CDR1) and FQNNGV (CDR2) are obtained from the germline V gene.

What the authors observed across the whole study: The authors acknowledged the small sample size as a limitation that may reduce accuracy. A larger number of public clonotypes was shared among persistent patients (about 2,700) than among newly diagnosed patients (about 990). Persistent disease showed preferential use of TRBV28, TRBJ1-2 and TRBJ2-5, whereas newly diagnosed disease favored TRBV20-1 and TRBJ2-1. Sequencing and analysis were limited to the TCR beta chain. Compared with newly diagnosed patients, persistent Graves' disease patients had lower TCR Shannon entropy and fewer highly expanded clones, which suggests clonal expansion. The study examined only peripheral blood because the primary lesion, thyroid tissue, could not be accessed.

These same data were also listed under a study on T cells in Graves' hyperthyroidism and ophthalmopathy. As the second paper documents: Graves' hyperthyroidism was defined as stable when no progression to ophthalmopathy occurred over 18 months of follow-up. Hyperthyroidism patients were newly diagnosed, with disease duration under 2 months, and aged 18 to 65 years. The study excluded patients with uncontrolled infections, other autoimmune diseases, pregnancy or lactation. Clinical symptoms, serum thyroxine and TRAb, thyroid ultrasound, and orbital computed tomography formed the basis for the diagnoses. The first round of RT-PCR for the TCR CDR3 was performed with the HTBI primer set and the Qiagen OneStep RT-PCR kit. Most expanded thyroid clonotypes (frequency above 0.001) were also found in blood, which suggests that blood repertoires may mirror thyroid immune responses. A model built on a 13 V-J signature distinguished ophthalmopathy from stable hyperthyroidism, reaching around 88% sensitivity and around 81% specificity in cross-validation and 80%/75% in testing. In validation, progression to ophthalmopathy was predicted by the model with 70.59% sensitivity and 72.22% specificity, a median of 6.5 months before onset. TCR V-J signatures able to tell the groups apart were searched for in a discovery cohort of 100 patients, of whom more than 40 had Graves' ophthalmopathy and some 60 had stable Graves' hyperthyroidism. Prospective prediction of ophthalmopathy was tested in an independent validation cohort consisting of roughly 20 hyperthyroidism patients and about 17 patients who later progressed to ophthalmopathy. The approximately 90 discovery patients were randomly split 7:3 into training and test sets. In addition, the study compared T-cell repertoires in thyroid tissue and in blood from over 5 Graves' hyperthyroidism patients. Once sampling was done, hyperthyroidism patients were given methimazole at a starting dose of 30 mg daily, whereas ophthalmopathy patients were given high-dose intravenous methylprednisolone. Libraries were constructed in a second round of multiplex PCR, after which size selection and purification were carried out. Sequencing of the libraries was done on an Illumina HiSeq2000 using paired-end 100 bp reads. Raw data were processed with SOAPnuke, discarding reads with adapters, uncalled bases, mean Phred below 15, or no exact constant-primer or identifier match. High-quality paired reads were merged with COPE v1.2.5, and unique nucleotide sequences were defined as clonotypes. MiTCR v1.1 was used to align the clonotypes against IMGT TRBV, TRBD and TRBJ reference segments. Analysis was restricted to V-J combinations with a frequency above 0.0001, which covered roughly 99% of repertoires. A TCS score was defined as the ratio of F50 (clonal expansion) to E x V (chaos), with BLOSUM62-based TCRdist applied between CDR3 peptides within each V-J. Welch's t-statistics and random forest reduced just over 500 V-J features to fewer than 15, which were used in a naive Bayes classifier (R e1071). Sample size was not statistically predetermined, and investigators were not blinded to group allocation. The paper reports TCR Vbeta CDR3 sequencing of some 140 peripheral blood samples: 40 to 45 ophthalmopathy, around 80 hyperthyroidism and around 17 progressor patients.

The source material was peripheral blood mononuclear cells (PBMCs), sampled at new diagnosis, from a patient treated with antithyroid drugs. This receptor was obtained from a man aged 35-49 years with Graves disease. Donor details come from another sample of the same person, matched by shared clones. Recombination connected TRBV11-2 to TRBJ1-1; no D segment can be confidently identified. At the DNA level, the sequence is TGTGCCAGCAGCTTGAGGCAAGCGAACACTGAAGCTTTCTTT. It translates to CASSLRQANTEAFF.